Listed here are 17 T cell receptor beta chains from one sample, sequenced in a study of blood T cell repertoires in COVID-19. Clones were read by immunoSEQ multiplex PCR, and TCRdb kept only the in-frame ones, dropping some. The table includes 100,000 to 150,000 clones, 88% detected once. The sample was peripheral blood. All receptors come from a man aged 65-85 years with active COVID-19.

V and J are TRBV6-2 or TRBV6-3 and TRBJ2-7; the D gene is possibly TRBD1 (6 bases). Deletions cut 6 bases from V and 0 bases from J, with 15 bases between. The CDR3 is 15 residues long. Germline lookup yields CDR1 MNHEY and CDR2 SVGEGT. The DNA of the CDR3 is TGTGCCAGCAGCCAACCTCAGACAGGCTCCTACGAGCAGTACTTC. As protein: CASSQPQTGSYEQYF.

CDR3 protein: CATSGEGLGETQYF. CDR3 nucleotides: TGTGCCACCAGTGGGGAGGGGCTGGGGGAGACCCAGTACTTC. The gene calls are TRBV24-1 and TRBJ2-5; 7 positions match TRBD2. Trimming removed 5 bases from V and 5 bases from J; junction bases left unmatched: 7. Germline V gene sequence: CDR1 KGHDR, CDR2 SFDVKD. The CDR3 sequence is 14 residues long.

The chain employs TRBV28 and TRBJ2-7; D may be TRBD1 (5 bases). There are 16 residues in the CDR3. V shed 3 bases and J shed 0 bases, with 15 bases lying between them. CDR1 and CDR2 (germline): MDHEN, SYDVKM. The CDR3 region is CASSFGRQLLSYEQYF. DNA for the CDR3: TGTGCCAGCAGTTTCGGAAGACAGTTACTCTCCTACGAGCAGTACTTC.

The chain uses TRBV18 and TRBJ1-2, with D perhaps TRBD1 (6 bases). The CDR3 sequence is 12 residues long. Trimming removed 4 bases from V and 5 bases from J, with 8 bases in between. CDR1 and CDR2 (germline): KGHSH, LQKENI. This chain's CDR3 is CASSQDSYGYTF. As DNA, the CDR3 is TGTGCCAGCTCACAGGACAGTTATGGCTACACCTTC.

This chain links TRBV2 with TRBJ1-4; no firm D call. Trimming took off 5 bases at V and 7 bases at J, with 17 bases between the two ends. The CDR3 loop spans 15 amino acids. Germline V gene data show CDR1 as SNHLY and CDR2 as FYNNEI. Written as DNA, the CDR3 is TGTGCCAGCAGTCGGGTCTTCGACCTTGGTGAAAAACTGTTTTTT. Its translation: CASSRVFDLGEKLFF.

J is TRBJ1-2 and V is TRBV6-1; D perhaps matches TRBD1 (5 bases). This CDR3 spans 13 amino acids. Germline loops: CDR1 MNHNS, CDR2 SASEGT. The V end was cut by 2 bases, the J end by 6 bases, with 10 bases between. The CDR3 loop is CASSEKGWDGYTF. As DNA, the CDR3 is TGTGCCAGCAGTGAAAAGGGGTGGGATGGCTACACCTTC.

The chain combines TRBV30 with TRBJ1-1; no clear D. V lost 0 bases, J lost 7 bases, and 12 bases lay in between. The germline CDR1 and CDR2 sequences are GTSNPN and SVGIG (reference sequence). CDR3 length equals 13 residues. The CDR3 coding sequence is TGTGCCTGGAGTGTATCGAGCGGTGGTGAAGCTTTCTTT. Translation: CAWSVSSGGEAFF.

The CDR3 DNA is TGTGCCAGCAGCCAACGCGGACAGCTTACACACTATGGCTACACCTTC. The encoded protein is CASSQRGQLTHYGYTF. The gene calls are TRBV3-1 (or the pseudogene TRBV3-2) and TRBJ1-2; perhaps TRBD1 as D (6 bases). Trimming pared 2 bases from V and 3 bases from J, leaving 16 bases between. The CDR3 has 16 amino acids. Germline CDR1 is LGHDT and CDR2 is YNNKEL (reference sequence).

This clone was detected a few times. The chain couples TRBV27 to TRBJ2-7, with a tentative D call TRBD1 (6 bases). Trimming shortened V by 1 base and J by 6 bases, and 13 bases separated the two germline ends. CDR1 and CDR2 (germline): MNHEY, SMNVEV (reference sequence). The CDR3 has 14 residues. The CDR3 sequence is CASSLWAGAGEQYF. The CDR3 DNA is TGTGCCAGCAGTTTATGGGCAGGGGCGGGCGAGCAGTACTTC.

CDR3 sequence reads: CAWSRGQLLEQYF. DNA of the CDR3: TGTGCCTGGAGCCGGGGACAGTTACTCGAGCAGTACTTC. The V call is TRBV30, the J call TRBJ2-7, with 7 bases that match TRBD1. This CDR3 is built from 13 residues. V was pared by 3 bases and J by 6 bases, with 8 bases of the junction left unmatched. Looked up from germline, CDR1 is GTSNPN and CDR2 is SVGIG (reference sequence).

V usage is TRBV30 and J usage is TRBJ1-6; possible D gene TRBD1, 6 bases. The CDR3 is 12 residues long. Trimming removed 5 bases from V and 9 bases from J, with 11 bases in between. Germline CDR1 reads GTSNPN; CDR2 reads SVGIG (reference sequence). This chain's CDR3 is CAWGGGGSPLHF. DNA for the CDR3: TGTGCCTGGGGAGGGGGAGGTTCACCCCTCCACTTT.

This chain joins TRBV7-3 and TRBJ2-1, with a tentative D call TRBD2 (5 bases). V lost 2 bases and J lost 5, with 13 bases in between. Germline values: CDR1 SGHTA, CDR2 FQGTGA. This CDR3 has 15 residues. The CDR3 sequence: CASSLSSYGNNEQFF. The DNA for the CDR3 is TGTGCCAGCAGCTTATCTAGCTACGGTAACAATGAGCAGTTCTTC.

V usage is TRBV25-1 and J usage is TRBJ2-5, with TRBD1 identical over 12 bases. CDR3 length: 15 residues. The germline V gene has CDR1 MGHDK and CDR2 SYGVNS. V trimming: 5 bases; J trimming: 5 bases; junction bases outside the gene matches: 6. Here the CDR3 DNA reads TGTGCCAGCAGTCCCGGGACAGGGGGCCGCGAGACCCAGTACTTC. Translation: CASSPGTGGRETQYF.

This rearrangement joins TRBV19 to TRBJ2-1, with 9 positions matching TRBD1. After removal of 3 bases from V and 9 bases from J, the junction contained 6 bases not matched to a gene. This CDR3 has 14 residues. Germline CDR1 and CDR2: LNHDA and SQIVND (reference sequence). The CDR3 protein is CASSIGGQGIEQFF. The CDR3 nucleotides read TGTGCCAGTAGTATTGGGGGACAGGGTATTGAGCAGTTCTTC.

The rearrangement joins TRBV4-3 to TRBJ2-6, with D maybe TRBD2 (7 bases). V lost 0 bases and J lost 2, with 17 bases in between. The CDR3 loop spans 19 amino acids. CDR1 and CDR2 from the germline V gene are LGHNA and YSLEER. The CDR3, as DNA: TGCGCCAGCAGCCAAGATAAAGGGGGGGCGCTTGCTGGGGCCAACGTCCTGACTTTC. Translated: CASSQDKGGALAGANVLTF.

The rearrangement uses TRBV12-3 or TRBV12-4 and TRBJ1-1, with 9 bases fitting TRBD1. J lost 6 bases, V lost 5 bases, and 1 base had no gene match. The CDR3 runs 12 residues. CDR3 sequence: CASSTGGSEAFF. The CDR3 nucleotides read TGTGCCAGCAGTACAGGGGGCTCTGAAGCTTTCTTT.

V usage is TRBV18 and J usage is TRBJ1-1; D is perhaps TRBD1 (6 bases). The CDR3 sequence is 15 residues long. CDR1 KGHSH and CDR2 LQKENI come from the germline V gene. V was pared by 4 bases and J by 3 bases, with 15 bases between. The DNA of the CDR3 is TGTGCCAGCTCACTCGCCTTACAGGGTTACACTGAAGCTTTCTTT. Amino acids: CASSLALQGYTEAFF.